These 10 T cell receptor beta chains originate from one sample sequenced in a study of blood T cell repertoires in COVID-19. Using immunoSEQ multiplex PCR, the repertoire was profiled, and TCRdb retains in-frame clones only, with some absent. The data contain approximately 150,000 clones, more than 65% of them singletons. The specimen was PBMCs or T cells enriched from blood (not recorded which). The origin of the receptors is a woman aged 40 to 50 with acute COVID-19.

The V gene is TRBV6-1, the J gene TRBJ1-3; no clear D gene. From germline, CDR1 is MNHNS and CDR2 SASEGT. The CDR3 is 15 residues long. Trimming removed 2 bases at V and 0 bases at J, with 8 bases between. DNA for the CDR3: TGTGCCAGCAGTGAACGCGGCCGCTCTGGAAACACCATATATTTT. This gives the protein CASSERGRSGNTIYF.

V is TRBV29-1 and J is TRBJ1-2, with 7 bases that match TRBD1. CDR3 length equals 14 residues. CDR1 is SQVTM and CDR2 is ANQGSEA in the germline V gene. Trimming removed 6 bases from V and 7 bases from J; junction bases left unmatched: 14. CDR3 nucleotides: TGCAGCGTCCTCGGGAAAGACAGGGTTCGTGGCTACACCTTC. Protein sequence: CSVLGKDRVRGYTF.

The chain has TRBV5-6 and TRBJ2-3, with TRBD2 matching over 9 bases. With V trimmed by 4 bases and J by 1 base, 13 bases remained unmatched. This CDR3 is built from 18 residues. The germline CDR1 and CDR2 sequences are SGHDT and YYEEEE. The CDR3 DNA sequence: TGTGCCAGCAGCCTGGTAGCGGGAGCAATCCAAGGCACAGATACGCAGTATTTT. It encodes CASSLVAGAIQGTDTQYF. Filled out from reference TRBV5-6 and TRBJ2-3, the complete variable domain reads DAGVTQSPTHLIKTRGQQVTLRCSPKSGHDTVSWYQQALGQGPQFIFQYYEEEERQRGNFPDRFSGHQFPNYSSELNVNALLLGDSALYLCASSLVAGAIQGTDTQYFGPGTRLTVL.

This sequence joins TRBV7-8 and TRBJ2-1, with 15 bases matching TRBD2. From germline, CDR1 is SGHVS and CDR2 FQNEAQ. The CDR3 is made up of 15 amino acids. The J segment lost 9 bases and the V segment lost 5 bases, leaving 5 bases of the junction unmatched. The CDR3 DNA follows: TGTGCCAGCAGCAAGGGACTAGCGGGAGGAATTGAGCAGTTCTTC. It translates to CASSKGLAGGIEQFF.

The V and J genes are TRBV24-1 and TRBJ2-1; 8 bases fit TRBD2. Germline lookup yields CDR1 KGHDR and CDR2 SFDVKD. This CDR3 has 16 amino acids. Trimming took 4 bases from V and 3 from J; bases not matched to a gene: 7. The CDR3 is CATSDSREGVYNEQFF. The CDR3 bases are TGTGCCACCAGTGACTCTCGGGAGGGCGTCTACAATGAGCAGTTCTTC.

The chain joins TRBV5-1 to TRBJ2-3; 11 bases are shared with TRBD2. Germline V gene lookup returns CDR1 SGHRS and CDR2 YFSETQ. The CDR3 has 16 residues. V trimming: 3 bases; J trimming: 2 bases; junction bases outside the gene matches: 5. CDR3 nucleotides: TGCGCCAGCAGCTCCAGACTAGCGGGAAACACAGATACGCAGTATTTT. Amino acid sequence: CASSSRLAGNTDTQYF.

J is TRBJ2-7 and V is TRBV3-1 (or the pseudogene TRBV3-2), with TRBD2 matching over 10 bases. Per germline, CDR1 LGHDT and CDR2 YNNKEL (reference sequence). The trim removed 4 bases at V and 1 base at J, leaving 4 bases unmatched. CDR3 size: 15 residues. This CDR3 reads CASSPGLAVSYEQYF. CDR3 nucleotide sequence: TGTGCCAGCAGCCCCGGACTAGCGGTATCCTACGAGCAGTACTTC.

The genes are TRBV5-1 and TRBJ1-6; TRBD1 matches 9 bases. The CDR3 is 14 amino acids. CDR1 is SGHRS, CDR2 YFSETQ, per germline. Trimming cost V 5 bases and J 10 bases; bases outside gene matches: 7. The CDR3 region is CASSGDRVGSPLHF. CDR3 coding DNA: TGCGCCAGCAGTGGGGACAGGGTTGGGTCACCCCTCCACTTT.

The chain uses TRBV6-5 and TRBJ2-7; 10 bases fit TRBD1. Germline V CDR1 and CDR2: MNHEY, SVGAGI. V was pared by 2 bases and J by 12 bases, with 7 bases of the junction left unmatched. CDR3 size: 13 residues. The CDR3, as DNA: TGTGCCAGCAGTTACACCCGGACAGGGGGATGGTACTTC. Encoded protein: CASSYTRTGGWYF.

The chain carries TRBV6-4 and TRBJ2-1, with 9 bases aligning to TRBD2. Germline assignment: CDR1 MRHNA and CDR2 SNTAGT. The junction had 5 bases not matched to a gene; V was cut back by 5 bases and J by 6 bases. The CDR3 extends over 14 amino acids. CDR3 in amino acids: CASSRLAESNEQFF. The CDR3 DNA follows: TGTGCCAGCAGTCGACTAGCGGAGTCCAATGAGCAGTTCTTC.